This T cell receptor (beta chain) was identified during a study of T cells in localized non-small cell lung cancer. CDR3 length: 14 amino acids. The germline CDR1 and CDR2 sequences are SGHNT and YYREEE (reference sequence). Trimming stripped 4 bases from V and 3 bases from J, with 13 bases between. Method: immunoSEQ multiplex PCR; TCRdb's copy keeps in-frame clones and lacks some. The data show some 53,000 clones, 70% to 90% seen once. The TCR originated in a male donor at least 60 years old with stage III squamous cell lung carcinoma. The chain couples TRBV5-4 to TRBJ1-1, with D uncertain. Sequenced here: peripheral blood, sampled before any cancer treatment. CDR3 sequence reads: CASSTRTDHTEAFF. Here the CDR3 DNA reads TGTGCCAGCAGCACACGGACGGATCACACTGAAGCTTTCTTT.